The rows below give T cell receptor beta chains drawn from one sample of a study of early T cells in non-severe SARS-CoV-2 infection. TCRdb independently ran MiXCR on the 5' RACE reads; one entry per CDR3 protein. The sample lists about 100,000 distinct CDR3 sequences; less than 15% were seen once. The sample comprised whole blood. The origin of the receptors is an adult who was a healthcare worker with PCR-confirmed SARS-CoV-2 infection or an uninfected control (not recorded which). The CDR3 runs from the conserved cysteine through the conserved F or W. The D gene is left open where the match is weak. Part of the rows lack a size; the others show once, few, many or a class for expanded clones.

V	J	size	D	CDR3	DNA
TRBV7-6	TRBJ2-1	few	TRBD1	CASSFRGQGAISSYNEQFF	TGTGCCAGCAGTTTTCGTGGACAGGGGGCGATTAGCTCCTACAATGAGCAGTTCTTC
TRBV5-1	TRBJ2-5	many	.	CASSLSSARETQYF	TGCGCCAGCAGCCTTTCTAGCGCGAGAGAGACCCAGTACTTC
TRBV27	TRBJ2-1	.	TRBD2	CASSLARTSGANEQFF	TGTGCCAGCAGTTTAGCCCGGACTAGCGGGGCCAATGAGCAGTTCTTC
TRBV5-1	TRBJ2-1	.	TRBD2	CASSPGTSPSGEQFF	TGCGCCAGCAGCCCCGGGACTAGCCCGTCGGGTGAGCAGTTCTTC
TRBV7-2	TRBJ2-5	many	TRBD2	CASSSGTSGITRETQYF	TGTGCCAGCAGCTCCGGGACTAGCGGGATCACCCGGGAGACCCAGTACTTC
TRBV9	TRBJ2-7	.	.	CASSVGPGGVEQYF	TGTGCCAGCAGCGTAGGTCCAGGGGGGGTCGAGCAGTACTTC
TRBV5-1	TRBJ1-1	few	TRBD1	CASSLVAGGNTEAFF	TGCGCCAGCAGCTTGGTCGCAGGGGGGAACACTGAAGCTTTCTTT
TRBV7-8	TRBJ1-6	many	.	CASSPVNSPLHF	TGTGCCAGCAGCCCGGTAAATTCACCCCTCCACTTT
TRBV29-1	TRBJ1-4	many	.	CSVEGFGNEKLFF	TGCAGCGTGGAGGGATTCGGTAATGAAAAACTGTTTTTT
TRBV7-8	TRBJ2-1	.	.	CASSEGFQGRNEQFF	TGTGCCAGCAGCGAGGGGTTCCAGGGCAGAAATGAGCAGTTCTTC
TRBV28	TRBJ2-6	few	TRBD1	CASSLRQGPSGSNVLTF	TGTGCCAGCAGTCTCAGACAGGGACCCTCTGGGTCCAACGTCCTGACTTTC
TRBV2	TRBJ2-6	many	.	CASGAPGANVLTF	TGTGCCAGCGGTGCGCCCGGGGCCAACGTCCTGACTTTC
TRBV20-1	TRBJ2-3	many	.	CSVRPRGTQYF	TGCAGTGTGAGGCCGCGGGGTACGCAGTATTTT
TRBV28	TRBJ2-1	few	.	CASSSPPRPGSYNEQFF	TGTGCCAGCAGTTCGCCCCCACGACCCGGCTCCTACAATGAGCAGTTCTTC
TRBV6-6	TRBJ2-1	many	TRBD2	CASSYSPSGGWDEQFF	TGTGCCAGCAGTTACTCTCCTAGCGGGGGGTGGGATGAGCAGTTCTTC
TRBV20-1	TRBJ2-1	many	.	CSASLAYEQFF	TGCAGTGCTAGTCTTGCGTATGAGCAGTTCTTC
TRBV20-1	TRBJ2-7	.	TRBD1	CSARDGTGGKYF	TGCAGTGCTAGAGATGGGACAGGGGGAAAGTACTTC
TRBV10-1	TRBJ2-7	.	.	CASSEGEDEQYF	TGCGCCAGCAGTGAAGGGGAGGACGAGCAGTACTTC
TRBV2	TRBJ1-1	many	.	CASRTDVTNTEAFF	TGTGCCAGCAGGACAGACGTTACTAACACTGAAGCTTTCTTT
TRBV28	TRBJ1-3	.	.	CASSSMGTAENTIYF	TGTGCCAGCAGTTCCATGGGGACGGCTGAAAACACCATATATTTT
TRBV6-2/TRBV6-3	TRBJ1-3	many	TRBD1	CASTYGTGRNTIYF	TGTGCCAGCACATACGGGACAGGAAGGAACACCATATATTTT
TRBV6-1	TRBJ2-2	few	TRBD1	CASSERAGGSTGELFF	TGTGCCAGCAGTGAAAGGGCAGGGGGCTCAACCGGGGAGCTGTTTTTT
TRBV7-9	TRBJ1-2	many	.	CASSLASNYGYTF	TGTGCCAGCAGCTTAGCCAGCAACTATGGCTACACCTTC
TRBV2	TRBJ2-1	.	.	CASNRGRQSNEQFF	TGTGCCAGCAATCGGGGAAGGCAATCAAATGAGCAGTTCTTC
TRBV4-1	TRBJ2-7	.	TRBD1	CASSRGPGQGAYEQYF	TGCGCCAGCAGCCGAGGACCGGGACAGGGGGCTTACGAGCAGTACTTC
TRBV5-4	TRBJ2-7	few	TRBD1	CASSSQTGGPYEQYF	TGTGCCAGCAGCTCCCAAACAGGGGGCCCCTACGAGCAGTACTTC
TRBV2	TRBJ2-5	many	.	CASTPLGGAEETQYF	TGTGCCAGCACCCCCCTGGGGGGTGCGGAGGAGACCCAGTACTTC
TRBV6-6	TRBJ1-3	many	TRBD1	CASSYSTGASGNTIYF	TGTGCCAGCAGTTACTCGACAGGGGCCTCTGGAAACACCATATATTTT
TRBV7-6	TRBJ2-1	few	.	CASSQGGLDSKYNEQFF	TGTGCCAGCAGTCAGGGGGGTTTGGACTCGAAGTACAATGAGCAGTTCTTC
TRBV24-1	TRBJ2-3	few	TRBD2	CATSDSTWTSGGQDTQYF	TGTGCCACCAGTGATTCCACATGGACTAGCGGGGGGCAAGATACGCAGTATTTT
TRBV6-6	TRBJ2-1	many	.	CASSLSYEQFF	TGTGCCAGCAGCCTCAGCTATGAGCAGTTCTTC
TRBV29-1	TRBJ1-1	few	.	CSVERATLEAFF	TGCAGCGTTGAACGGGCTACCCTTGAAGCTTTCTTT
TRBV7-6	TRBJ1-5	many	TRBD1	CASGSGGKGEPQHF	TGTGCCAGCGGGTCAGGGGGCAAAGGGGAGCCCCAGCATTTT
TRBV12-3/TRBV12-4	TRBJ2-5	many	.	CASSKQETQYF	TGTGCCAGCAGTAAGCAAGAGACCCAGTACTTC
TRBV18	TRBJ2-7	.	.	CASSLQPGAGDEQYF	TGTGCCAGCTCACTTCAGCCGGGGGCTGGGGACGAGCAGTACTTC
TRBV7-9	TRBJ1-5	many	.	CASSLEGGPQHF	TGTGCCAGCAGCCTAGAGGGGGGGCCCCAGCATTTT
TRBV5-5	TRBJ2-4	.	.	CASSFEPVRGAENIQYF	TGTGCCAGCAGCTTCGAACCGGTGAGGGGGGCGGAAAACATTCAGTACTTC
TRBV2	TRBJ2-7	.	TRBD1	CASAQGVHEQYF	TGTGCCAGCGCACAGGGGGTCCACGAGCAGTACTTC
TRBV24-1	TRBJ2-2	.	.	CATSGWVAGRNTGELFF	TGTGCCACCAGTGGTTGGGTGGCGGGAAGGAACACCGGGGAGCTGTTTTTT
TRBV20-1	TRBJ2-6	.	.	CSARPAGGGANVLTF	TGCAGTGCTAGGCCGGCGGGTGGAGGGGCCAACGTCCTGACTTTC
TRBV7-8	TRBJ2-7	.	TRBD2	CASSLALSGGYEQYF	TGTGCCAGCAGCTTAGCGCTAAGCGGGGGTTACGAGCAGTACTTC
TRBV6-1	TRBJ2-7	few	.	CASSFRWEQYF	TGTGCCAGCAGTTTTAGGTGGGAGCAGTACTTC
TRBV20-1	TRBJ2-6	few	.	CSASLSGANVLTF	TGCAGTGCTAGCCTCTCTGGGGCCAACGTCCTGACTTTC
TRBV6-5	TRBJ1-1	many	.	CASSYAGLGAFF	TGTGCCAGCAGTTACGCCGGCCTAGGGGCTTTCTTT
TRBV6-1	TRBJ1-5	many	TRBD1	CASAQGPGQPQHF	TGTGCCAGTGCACAGGGGCCCGGTCAGCCCCAGCATTTT
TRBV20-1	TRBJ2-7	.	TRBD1	CSVGTDYEQYF	TGCAGTGTTGGGACAGACTACGAGCAGTACTTC
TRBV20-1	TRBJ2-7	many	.	CSARAQQYEQYF	TGCAGTGCTAGAGCCCAACAGTACGAGCAGTACTTC
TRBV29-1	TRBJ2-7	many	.	CSVEIAGLRSEQYF	TGCAGCGTTGAGATTGCGGGGTTACGGAGCGAGCAGTACTTC
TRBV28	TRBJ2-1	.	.	CASRTDYNEQFF	TGTGCCAGTAGGACAGATTACAATGAGCAGTTCTTC
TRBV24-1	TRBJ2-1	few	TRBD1	CATSSARGTGGSEQFF	TGTGCCACCAGCTCTGCCAGGGGGACAGGGGGTTCTGAGCAGTTCTTC
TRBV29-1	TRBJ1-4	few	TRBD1	CSARDRGNEKLFF	TGCAGCGCACGGGACAGGGGAAACGAAAAACTGTTTTTT
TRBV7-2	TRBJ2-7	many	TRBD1	CASTLRGQGDYEQYF	TGTGCCAGCACCCTCAGAGGACAGGGGGACTACGAGCAGTACTTC
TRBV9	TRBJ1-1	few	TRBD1	CASSVVGGTGGNTEAFF	TGTGCCAGCAGCGTAGTCGGAGGGACAGGGGGGAACACTGAAGCTTTCTTT
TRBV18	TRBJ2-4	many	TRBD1	CASSLATGTKNIQYF	TGTGCCAGCTCACTGGCGACAGGGACAAAAAACATTCAGTACTTC
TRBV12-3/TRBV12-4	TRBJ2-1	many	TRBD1	CASSRDRDHEQFF	TGTGCCAGCAGCAGAGACAGGGACCATGAGCAGTTCTTC